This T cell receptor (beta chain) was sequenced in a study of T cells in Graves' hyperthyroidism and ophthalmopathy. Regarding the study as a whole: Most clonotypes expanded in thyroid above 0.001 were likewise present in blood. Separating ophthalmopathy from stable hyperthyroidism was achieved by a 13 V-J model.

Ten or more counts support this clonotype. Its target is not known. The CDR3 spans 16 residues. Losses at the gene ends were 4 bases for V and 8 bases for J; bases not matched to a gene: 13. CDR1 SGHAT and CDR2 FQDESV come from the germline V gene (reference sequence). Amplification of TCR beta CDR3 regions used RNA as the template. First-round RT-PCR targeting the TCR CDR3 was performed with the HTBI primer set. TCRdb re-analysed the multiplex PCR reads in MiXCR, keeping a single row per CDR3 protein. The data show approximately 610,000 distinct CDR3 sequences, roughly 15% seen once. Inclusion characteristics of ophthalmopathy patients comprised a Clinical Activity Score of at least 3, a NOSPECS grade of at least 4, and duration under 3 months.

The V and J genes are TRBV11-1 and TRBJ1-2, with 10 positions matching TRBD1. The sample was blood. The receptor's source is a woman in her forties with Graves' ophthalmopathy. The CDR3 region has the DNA TGTGCCAGCAGCTCCTCCGGGACAGGGGCTTTGGAGGGCTACACCTTC. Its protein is CASSSSGTGALEGYTF. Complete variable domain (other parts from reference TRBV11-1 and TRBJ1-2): EAEVAQSPRYKITEKSQAVAFWCDPISGHATLYWYRQILGQGPELLVQFQDESVVDDSQLPKDRFSAERLKGVDSTLKIQPAELGDSAMYLCASSSSGTGALEGYTFGSGTRLTVV.